Below, 20 T cell receptor beta chains from the same sample are listed, as sequenced in a study of blood T cell repertoires in COVID-19 (TCRdb year 2020). The library was obtained by the immunoSEQ multiplex PCR assay. TCRdb holds this immuneACCESS table with in-frame rearrangements only. Some clones are missing; in checked studies, unresolved V genes explain under half, and the rest has no known cause. Counted in this sample were about 140,000 clones; roughly 80% of them appeared once. The top ten hold around 8% of the sample. The material sequenced was peripheral blood. The source is a human donor in a cohort sampled during active COVID-19.

The chain is built from TRBV6-5 and TRBJ1-2; 7 bases are a match to TRBD1. CDR3 length: 14 residues. Unmatched junction bases numbered 4, after V lost 2 bases and J lost 4 bases. Germline V CDR1 and CDR2: MNHEY, SVGAGI. The CDR3 coding sequence is TGTGCCAGCAGTTACAGGGACAGCGGCTATGGCTACACCTTC. Its translation: CASSYRDSGYGYTF.

The chain carries TRBV21-1 and TRBJ2-3; the tabulated D call, TRBD2, remains unverified against the DNA. TRBV21-1 is a pseudogene segment. The CDR3 contains 16 residues. The CDR3 spells CASSKERGGPTDTQYF. The CDR3 DNA follows: TGTGCCAGCAGCAAAGAAAGGGGGGGCCCTACAGATACGCAGTATTTT.

The chain couples TRBV11-2 to TRBJ2-2; no reliable D call. Deletions cut 5 bases from V and 0 bases from J, with 10 bases between. This CDR3 is 15 amino acids long. CDR1 and CDR2 (germline): SGHAT, FQNNGV. The CDR3 region has the DNA TGTGCCAGCAGCAACCTAAGAACGAACACCGGGGAGCTGTTTTTT. Residues: CASSNLRTNTGELFF.

The rearrangement links TRBV6-4 to TRBJ1-1, with D perhaps TRBD1 (5 bases). This CDR3 is built from 14 residues. Trimming removed 6 bases from V and 3 bases from J, with 14 bases in between. Germline CDR1 and CDR2: MRHNA and SNTAGT. The CDR3 region has the DNA TGTGCCAGCAGGCGGGGACGATGGGACACTGAAGCTTTCTTT. It encodes CASRRGRWDTEAFF.

This clone was recorded only once. CDR3 nucleotides: TGTGCCAGCAGCTTAGTTGGCAGGGGGATCTACGAGCAGTACTTC. It yields the protein CASSLVGRGIYEQYF. The genes are TRBV11-2 and TRBJ2-7; 7 bases map to TRBD1. Germline-derived CDR1 and CDR2 are SGHAT and FQNNGV. The V gene end was trimmed by 1 base and the J gene end by 3 bases; junction bases not matched to a gene: 6. The CDR3 extends over 15 amino acids.

This clone was counted between two and nine times. This chain joins TRBV3-1 (or the pseudogene TRBV3-2) and TRBJ1-4; D remains unclear. V gave up 0 bases and J gave up 11 bases, with 16 bases separating them. Germline CDR1 reads LGHDT; CDR2 reads YNNKEL (reference sequence). The CDR3 extends over 15 amino acids. DNA for the CDR3: TGTGCCAGCAGCCAAGATCGGCGAGACCTCGGGAAACTGTTTTTT. It yields the protein CASSQDRRDLGKLFF.

This clone appeared a single time. The V gene is TRBV5-1, the J gene TRBJ2-5, with 7 positions matching TRBD1. J gave up 5 bases and V 0 bases, and 10 bases lay outside the gene matches. This CDR3 is built from 16 residues. Germline CDR1 SGHRS, CDR2 YFSETQ. The CDR3 loop reads CASSLGTGAGRETQYF. Here the CDR3 DNA reads TGCGCCAGCAGCTTGGGAACAGGGGCAGGCAGGGAGACCCAGTACTTC.

A note on this clone: This same CDR3 is encoded by further DNA sequences in the sample. This rearrangement joins TRBV19 to TRBJ1-5, with 7 bases lining up with TRBD1. The V gene end was trimmed by 5 bases and the J gene end by 6 bases; junction bases not matched to a gene: 4. The germline CDR1 and CDR2 sequences are LNHDA and SQIVND (reference sequence). The CDR3 consists of 13 residues. CDR3: CASSRQGTQPQHF. In DNA form, the CDR3 reads TGTGCCAGTAGTCGACAGGGAACTCAGCCCCAGCATTTT. The entire variable domain, with the rest obtained from reference TRBV19 and TRBJ1-5, is as follows: DGGITQSPKYLFRKEGQNVTLSCEQNLNHDAMYWYRQDPGQGLRLIYYSQIVNDFQKGDIAEGYSVSREKKESFPLTVTSAQKNPTAFYLCASSRQGTQPQHFGDGTRLSIL.

The V call is TRBV11-2, the J call TRBJ2-3; 9 bases align to TRBD2. J gave up 3 bases and V 7 bases, and 11 bases lay outside the gene matches. This CDR3 region has 16 residues. Looked up from germline, CDR1 is SGHAT and CDR2 is FQNNGV. The CDR3 nucleotides read TGTGCCAGCAATCCCTGGCGGGGGGGCTCTACAGATACGCAGTATTTT. Its translation: CASNPWRGGSTDTQYF. The whole variable domain, filled in from reference TRBV11-2 and TRBJ2-3, reads EAGVAQSPRYKIIEKRQSVAFWCNPISGHATLYWYQQILGQGPKLLIQFQNNGVVDDSQLPKDRFSAERLKGVDSTLKIQPAKLEDSAVYLCASNPWRGGSTDTQYFGPGTRLTVL.

The chain recombines TRBV18 with TRBJ2-3, with a possible D match to TRBD1 (6 bases). V was cut by 3 bases and J by 3 bases, with 16 bases left in between. This CDR3 spans 16 amino acids. CDR1 is KGHSH and CDR2 is LQKENI in the germline V gene. For the CDR3, the DNA is TGTGCCAGCTCACCCATGGGGGCCGGAGGAACAGATACGCAGTATTTT. Translated, it gives CASSPMGAGGTDTQYF.

The chain is built from TRBV5-8 and TRBJ2-7; TRBD2 agrees at 13 bases. The CDR3 consists of 14 residues. Germline CDR1 reads SGHTS; CDR2 reads YDEGEE. V lost 4 bases to trimming and J lost 7 bases; unmatched junction nucleotides: 5. In DNA, the CDR3 is TGTGCCAGCAGCGTCGGACTAGCGGGGGTTGAGCAGTACTTC. It is translated as CASSVGLAGVEQYF.

Only one count was recorded for this clone. V gene TRBV10-3 combines with J gene TRBJ1-2, with TRBD1 matching 7 bases. Germline assignment: CDR1 ENHRY and CDR2 SYGVKD. Losses at the gene ends were 10 bases for V and 8 bases for J; bases not matched to a gene: 16. CDR3 length equals 14 residues. The CDR3 DNA reads as TGTGCCAACTGGGGTTCGGAGGGGGCGGAGGGCTACACCTTC. Translating it yields CANWGSEGAEGYTF.

In nucleotides, the CDR3 is TGTGCCAGCTCACCAGGGAGGACAGGGGGCTACAATGAGCAGTTCTTC. This encodes CASSPGRTGGYNEQFF. V gene TRBV18 combines with J gene TRBJ2-1; 10 positions match TRBD1. The germline V gene encodes CDR1 KGHSH and CDR2 LQKENI. J lost 3 bases, V lost 2 bases, and 4 bases had no gene match. The CDR3 length is 16 residues.

This clone was recorded only once. The CDR3 DNA reads TGTGCCAGCACCACCCGGAGCCGGACCGGGGAGCTGTTTTTT. Protein: CASTTRSRTGELFF. The V and J genes are TRBV6-5 and TRBJ2-2, with D unresolved. This CDR3 has 14 residues. Trimming took off 7 bases at V and 5 bases at J, with 14 bases between the two ends. The germline gives CDR1 MNHEY, CDR2 SVGAGI.

This clone came up once. V usage is TRBV19 and J usage is TRBJ2-1; 10 bases align to TRBD2. V gave up 5 bases and J gave up 0 bases; unmatched junction bases: 1. Germline V gene sequence: CDR1 LNHDA, CDR2 SQIVND (reference sequence). The CDR3 covers 15 residues. CDR3 DNA sequence: TGTGCCAGTAGTGGACTAGCGGACTCCTACAATGAGCAGTTCTTC. It yields the protein CASSGLADSYNEQFF.

In nucleotides, the CDR3 is TGTGCCAGCAGCCGAGGAGGTGGTGAAGCTTTCTTT. Translating gives CASSRGGGEAFF. V is TRBV3-1 (or the pseudogene TRBV3-2) and J is TRBJ1-1; D not resolved. This CDR3 is 12 amino acids long. Trimming cost V 4 bases and J 7 bases, with 10 bases left between them. The germline CDR1 and CDR2 sequences are LGHDT and YNNKEL (reference sequence).

The V call is TRBV28, the J call TRBJ1-2; 8 bases agree with TRBD1. The CDR3 is 10 amino acids. CDR1 is MDHEN, CDR2 SYDVKM, per germline. V shed 5 bases and J 11 bases; nucleotides not matched to a gene: 1. CDR3: CASSRQGYTF. DNA of the CDR3: TGTGCCAGCAGTAGACAGGGGTACACCTTC.

The chain is built from TRBV28 and TRBJ2-7; TRBD1 aligns across 9 bases. This CDR3 is built from 13 residues. Germline V CDR1 and CDR2: MDHEN, SYDVKM. V lost 8 bases to trimming and J lost 3 bases; unmatched junction nucleotides: 5. CDR3 region: CASGGTGLYEQYF. Here the CDR3 DNA reads TGTGCCAGCGGGGGGACAGGGCTCTACGAGCAGTACTTC.

The chain joins TRBV10-3 to TRBJ2-5; TRBD2 matches at 11 bases. Germline trimming cut 8 bases from V and 5 bases from J; bases unmatched to any gene: 7. Germline CDR1 is ENHRY and CDR2 is SYGVKD. The CDR3 is 14 amino acids. This CDR3 reads CAISTSGGWETQYF. As DNA, the CDR3 is TGTGCCATCTCCACTAGCGGGGGCTGGGAGACCCAGTACTTC.

V gene TRBV2 combines with J gene TRBJ1-4, with a weak D call TRBD1 (6 bases). The V end lost 3 bases, the J end lost 6 bases, and 8 bases lay between the germline ends. The CDR3 is 13 residues long. Germline assignment: CDR1 SNHLY and CDR2 FYNNEI. The CDR3, as DNA: TGTGCCAGCAGTGACCAGGGGTATGAAAAACTGTTTTTT. Translating gives CASSDQGYEKLFF.